One and the same sample provided the 22 T cell receptor beta chains below, sequenced in a study of beta chain features in type 1 diabetes. The investigators reverse transcribed all of the isolated RNA, so they sequenced expressed TCRB transcripts. Sequencing used immunoSEQ multiplex PCR; TCRdb keeps in-frame clones, though not all of them. This sample has 80,000 to 90,000 clones; under 35% occur once, and the top ten carry roughly 0.45%. The sequenced material came from stem cell memory CD4+ T cells from blood. The receptors were sampled from a woman aged 18-29 years in good health.

The rearrangement joins TRBV6-5 to TRBJ1-2, with 9 bases fitting TRBD1. CDR1 and CDR2 from the germline V gene are MNHEY and SVGAGI. Losses at the gene ends were 2 bases for V and 2 bases for J; bases not matched to a gene: 3. The CDR3 runs to 15 residues. The CDR3 DNA sequence: TGTGCCAGCAGTTACGAGGGACAGGGCAACTATGGCTACACCTTC. As protein: CASSYEGQGNYGYTF.

The V call is TRBV7-9, the J call TRBJ2-5; D may be TRBD1 (6 bases). Germline V CDR1 and CDR2: SEHNR, FQNEAQ (reference sequence). This CDR3 spans 13 amino acids. V lost 11 bases to trimming and J lost 1 base, with 14 bases between them. CDR3 region: CAGQMGTQETQYF. The CDR3 DNA is TGTGCCGGACAGATGGGGACCCAAGAGACCCAGTACTTC.

This clone came up once. The V call is TRBV5-6, the J call TRBJ2-5; 11 nucleotides line up with TRBD2. The CDR3 contains 16 residues. Germline V lookup: CDR1 SGHDT, CDR2 YYEEEE. With V trimmed by 3 bases and J by 5 bases, 9 bases remained unmatched. CDR3 loop: CASSSSGTSGAETQYF. CDR3 sequence (DNA): TGTGCCAGCAGCTCCTCCGGGACTAGCGGTGCGGAGACCCAGTACTTC.

The chain combines TRBV5-1 with TRBJ2-7; 14 bases map to TRBD2. The CDR3 spans 16 residues. The trim removed 4 bases at V and 6 bases at J, leaving 9 bases unmatched. Per germline, CDR1 SGHRS and CDR2 YFSETQ. This CDR3 is CASSPGTSGSMGEQYF. CDR3 bases: TGCGCCAGCAGCCCGGGGACTAGCGGGAGTATGGGCGAGCAGTACTTC.

This rearrangement joins TRBV6-5 to TRBJ1-1, with 9 nucleotides matching TRBD1. V lost 0 bases, J lost 1 base, and 3 bases stayed unmatched. Germline lookup yields CDR1 MNHEY and CDR2 SVGAGI. CDR3 size: 16 residues. This CDR3 reads CASSYSATGGNTEAFF. DNA of the CDR3: TGTGCCAGCAGTTACTCCGCGACAGGGGGGAACACTGAAGCTTTCTTT.

This clone was counted between two and nine times. The J gene is TRBJ2-7, the V gene TRBV5-1, with 12 bases aligning to TRBD2. The CDR3 covers 17 residues. J gave up 4 bases and V 4 bases, and 12 bases lay outside the gene matches. The germline V gene encodes CDR1 SGHRS and CDR2 YFSETQ. The CDR3 is CASSRDRRLAGAYEQYF. The CDR3 coding sequence is TGCGCCAGCAGCCGGGACAGACGACTAGCGGGGGCATACGAGCAGTACTTC.

The chain couples TRBV14 to TRBJ2-6; unclear D gene. Germline loops: CDR1 SGHDN, CDR2 FVKESK. This CDR3 is built from 16 residues. Trimming left V 6 bases short and J 0 bases short, with 12 bases between. The CDR3 sequence is CASSQKQSSGANVLTF. DNA for the CDR3: TGTGCCAGCAGTCAAAAACAGAGCTCTGGGGCCAACGTCCTGACTTTC.

This chain connects TRBV10-3 to TRBJ1-2; 7 nucleotides agree with TRBD1. The junction had 6 bases not matched to a gene; V was cut back by 11 bases and J by 0 bases. The CDR3 covers 13 residues. The germline CDR1 and CDR2 sequences are ENHRY and SYGVKD. The CDR3 bases are TGTGCCGTAACACAGGGGCCTAACTATGGCTACACCTTC. Amino acid sequence: CAVTQGPNYGYTF.

This clone was observed a few times. V and J are TRBV4-3 and TRBJ2-2; tentative D call: TRBD2 (5 bases). The germline V and J ends were trimmed by 0 bases and 0 bases, with 8 bases remaining between them. Germline-derived CDR1 and CDR2 are LGHNA and YSLEER. The CDR3 runs 16 residues. In DNA, the CDR3 is TGCGCCAGCAGCCAAGAATCCGGGACGAACACCGGGGAGCTGTTTTTT. It is translated as CASSQESGTNTGELFF.

The chain combines TRBV7-2 with TRBJ2-3, with D uncertain. In germline, CDR1 is SGHTA, CDR2 FQGNSA. The CDR3 consists of 14 residues. V was cut by 5 bases and J by 5 bases, with 14 bases left in between. CDR3 nucleotides: TGTGCCAGCAGCCCGAACCATGGCGGAGATACGCAGTATTTT. This encodes CASSPNHGGDTQYF.

The V gene is TRBV11-2, the J gene TRBJ1-2; 8 nucleotides line up with TRBD1. Germline CDR1 reads SGHAT; CDR2 reads FQNNGV. After removal of 4 bases from V and 3 bases from J, the junction contained 4 bases not matched to a gene. The CDR3 sequence is 14 residues long. CDR3 coding DNA: TGTGCCAGCAGCTCGCTACAGGGGGACTATGGCTACACCTTC. Residues: CASSSLQGDYGYTF. The entire variable domain, with the rest obtained from reference TRBV11-2 and TRBJ1-2, is as follows: EAGVAQSPRYKIIEKRQSVAFWCNPISGHATLYWYQQILGQGPKLLIQFQNNGVVDDSQLPKDRFSAERLKGVDSTLKIQPAKLEDSAVYLCASSSLQGDYGYTFGSGTRLTVV.

This clone was detected only a few times. This chain connects TRBV27 to TRBJ2-7; weak D call: TRBD2 (5 bases). The CDR3 spans 15 residues. CDR1 is MNHEY and CDR2 is SMNVEV in the germline V gene (reference sequence). V was pared by 5 bases and J by 7 bases, with 21 bases between. CDR3 residues: CASSHLSRDRGEQYF. CDR3 nucleotides: TGTGCCAGCAGTCACCTTAGCCGTGACCGGGGTGAGCAGTACTTC.

The rearrangement uses TRBV2 and TRBJ1-1; D unresolved. V gave up 5 bases and J gave up 0 bases, with 7 bases separating them. CDR1 is SNHLY and CDR2 is FYNNEI in the germline V gene. The CDR3 is 13 amino acids. The CDR3 sequence: CASSSVMNTEAFF. The CDR3 DNA is TGTGCCAGCAGTTCAGTCATGAACACTGAAGCTTTCTTT.

The chain recombines TRBV19 with TRBJ2-5; the match to TRBD1 covers 10 bases. CDR3 size: 16 residues. The V gene's germline CDR1 is LNHDA and CDR2 SQIVND (reference sequence). The junction had 10 bases not matched to a gene; V was cut back by 4 bases and J by 5 bases. As DNA, the CDR3 is TGTGCCAGTAGTACCTCATTGACAGGGGGCAGGGAGACCCAGTACTTC. It encodes CASSTSLTGGRETQYF.

V usage is TRBV11-1 and J usage is TRBJ2-7; 7 nucleotides align to TRBD2. This CDR3 has 14 amino acids. Germline values: CDR1 SGHAT, CDR2 FQDESV (reference sequence). V lost 3 bases to trimming and J lost 3 bases; unmatched junction nucleotides: 5. The CDR3 protein is CASSLRGSLYEQYF. The CDR3 nucleotides read TGTGCCAGCAGCTTGCGGGGGTCACTCTACGAGCAGTACTTC.

The rearrangement joins TRBV5-4 to TRBJ2-7; 10 positions match TRBD2. Losses at the gene ends were 2 bases for V and 6 bases for J; bases not matched to a gene: 5. The CDR3 totals 14 residues. From germline, CDR1 is SGHNT and CDR2 YYREEE (reference sequence). CDR3 sequence: CASSFSGLASEQYF. The CDR3 DNA reads as TGTGCCAGCAGCTTTTCGGGACTAGCGAGCGAGCAGTACTTC.

This clone was detected a few times. The chain is built from TRBV5-1 and TRBJ2-2, with 11 bases that match TRBD2. Germline CDR1 SGHRS, CDR2 YFSETQ. The junction had 6 bases not matched to a gene; V was cut back by 5 bases and J by 6 bases. The CDR3 runs 15 residues. The CDR3 here is CASRGLADPSGELFF. In nucleotides, the CDR3 is TGCGCCAGCAGGGGACTAGCGGATCCTTCCGGGGAGCTGTTTTTT.

The V and J genes are TRBV18 and TRBJ1-5; D uncertain. Germline V CDR1 and CDR2: KGHSH, LQKENI. V gave up 3 bases and J gave up 3 bases, with 6 bases separating them. The CDR3 is 13 residues long. Here the CDR3 DNA reads TGTGCCAGCTCACCCGGGGTCAATCAGCCCCAGCATTTT. Residues: CASSPGVNQPQHF. The full variable domain, with the rest looked up from reference TRBV18 and TRBJ1-5, is NAGVMQNPRHLVRRRGQEARLRCSPMKGHSHVYWYRQLPEEGLKFMVYLQKENIIDESGMPKERFSAEFPKEGPSILRIQQVVRGDSAAYFCASSPGVNQPQHFGDGTRLSIL.

A few counts support this clone. The chain carries TRBV7-2 and TRBJ1-2, with a possible D match to TRBD1 (5 bases). Germline values: CDR1 SGHTA, CDR2 FQGNSA. V lost 2 bases and J lost 4, with 14 bases in between. The CDR3 covers 15 residues. The CDR3 region has the DNA TGTGCCAGCAGCTTATCCTGGGACGGGAGCTATGGCTACACCTTC. Protein: CASSLSWDGSYGYTF.

V and J are TRBV5-1 and TRBJ1-2; possibly TRBD1 for D (6 bases). V lost 2 bases, J lost 8 bases, and 13 bases lay in between. Germline V gene lookup returns CDR1 SGHRS and CDR2 YFSETQ. The CDR3 is 13 residues long. CDR3: CASSFYQGQGYTF. The DNA of the CDR3 is TGCGCCAGCAGCTTCTATCAGGGACAAGGCTACACCTTC.

The chain is built from TRBV6-4 and TRBJ2-1, with D perhaps TRBD2 (5 bases). This CDR3 has 16 amino acids. Trimming shortened V by 2 bases and J by 2 bases, and 13 bases separated the two germline ends. Germline values: CDR1 MRHNA, CDR2 SNTAGT. CDR3 amino acids: CASSDREYTPYNEQFF. CDR3 DNA sequence: TGTGCCAGCAGTGACAGGGAGTACACTCCCTACAATGAGCAGTTCTTC.

The genes are TRBV5-1 and TRBJ2-2, with 9 bases aligning to TRBD1. V dropped 3 bases and J dropped 5; count of bases not matched to a gene: 5. The CDR3 extends over 15 amino acids. The germline gives CDR1 SGHRS, CDR2 YFSETQ. The CDR3 here is CASSSGTGLTGELFF. CDR3 DNA: TGCGCCAGCAGCTCCGGGACAGGGTTGACCGGGGAGCTGTTTTTT.